This T cell receptor beta chain was obtained from a study of T cells in Graves' hyperthyroidism and ophthalmopathy. Study findings and constraints: Ophthalmopathy was model-predicted a median about 6.7 months pre-onset. Blood also contained most expanded thyroid clonotypes above 0.001. Ophthalmopathy was separated from stable hyperthyroidism by a 13 V-J model.

Amplified regions were TCR beta CDR3 sequences from RNA transcripts. The TCR CDR3 first-round RT-PCR relied on the HTBI primer set. TCRdb re-analysed the multiplex PCR reads in MiXCR, keeping a single row per CDR3 protein. Here the sample spans about 540,000 distinct CDR3 sequences, 40% to 55% being singletons. Among the patients, aged 18 to 65, hyperthyroidism was newly diagnosed and had lasted under 2 months. Points on this clonotype: No antigen is known for it.

The V segment lost 0 bases and the J segment 7 bases; nucleotides outside the gene matches: 2. Germline V gives CDR1 SGHRS, CDR2 YFSETQ. The length of the CDR3 is 15 residues. The chain recombines TRBV5-1 with TRBJ2-7; 15 bases map to TRBD2. Specimen: peripheral blood or thyroid tissue (not recorded which). The receptor's source is a woman between 18 and 29 years old with Graves' hyperthyroidism. The CDR3 spells CASSLGTSGREEQYF. The CDR3 DNA reads TGCGCCAGCAGCTTGGGGACTAGCGGGAGGGAAGAGCAGTACTTC.